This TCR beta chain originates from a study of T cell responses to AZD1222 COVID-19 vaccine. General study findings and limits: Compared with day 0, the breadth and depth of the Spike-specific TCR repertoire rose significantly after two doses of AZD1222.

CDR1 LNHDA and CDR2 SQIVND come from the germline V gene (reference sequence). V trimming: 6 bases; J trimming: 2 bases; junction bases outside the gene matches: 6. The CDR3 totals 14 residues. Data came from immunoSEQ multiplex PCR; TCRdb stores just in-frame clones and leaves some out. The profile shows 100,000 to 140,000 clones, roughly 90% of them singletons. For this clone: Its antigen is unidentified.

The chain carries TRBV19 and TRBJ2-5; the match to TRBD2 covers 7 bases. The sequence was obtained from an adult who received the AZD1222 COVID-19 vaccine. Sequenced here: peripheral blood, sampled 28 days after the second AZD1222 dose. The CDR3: CASSYSGRQETQYF. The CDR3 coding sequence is TGTGCCAGTAGCTATAGCGGGCGGCAAGAGACCCAGTACTTC.